This TCR beta chain was sequenced during a study of blood T cell repertoires in COVID-19. Authors' data handling: Amplification with reference gene primers provided the estimates of nucleated cell counts. TCRdb's copy holds only in-frame clones and misses some; the assay was immunoSEQ multiplex PCR. That table gives V, J and clone size, and the DNA gave D and trimming. The table includes 250,000 to 300,000 clones, around 90% detected once. Source material: peripheral blood. The TCR originated in a woman aged 55-70 years with COVID-19, enrolled during active disease.

The DNA for the CDR3 is TGTGCCAGCAGCGGGGGATGGCAGCCCCAGCATTTT. Amino acid sequence: CASSGGWQPQHF. V is TRBV6-6 and J is TRBJ1-5; D may be TRBD1 (5 bases). There are 12 residues in the CDR3. Germline V lookup: CDR1 MNHNY, CDR2 SVGAGI (reference sequence). Deletions cut 6 bases from V and 7 bases from J, with 10 bases between.